A selection of T cell receptor beta chains follows, all from one sample in a study of beta chain features in type 1 diabetes. Only in-frame clones appear in the TCRdb table, and some are missing; sequencing was by immunoSEQ multiplex PCR. The sample includes a few hundred thousand clones, around 12% of them seen just once. Sequences were obtained from naive CD4+ T cells from blood. The receptors were sampled from a man in his late teens or twenties in good health. Both conserved end residues are part of each CDR3. The D gene is left open where the match is weak. A row's size may be missing; if present it is once, few, many or a size class.

>TRBJ2-5|TRBV28|TRBD1|NA|15
TGTGCCAGCAGTTCTCCCGACAGGGTGACTGAGACCCAGTACTTC
CASSSPDRVTETQYF
>TRBJ2-5|TRBV28|TRBD2|NA|16
TGTGCCAGCAGTCCGAATAGCGGGGGGGTCCAGGAGACCCAGTACTTC
CASSPNSGGVQETQYF
>TRBJ2-1|TRBV28|NA|few|15
TGTGCCAGCAGACGCGGGACAGTGCGGGACAATGAGCAGTTCTTC
CASRRGTVRDNEQFF
>TRBJ2-5|TRBV19|TRBD1|NA|16
TGTGCCAGTAGTCGTTCCGGGACAGACCACCGAGAGACCCAGTACTTC
CASSRSGTDHRETQYF
>TRBJ1-1|TRBV5-4|NA|NA|13
TGTGCCAGCAGCTTGGAGCGGGGCGCTGAAGCTTTCTTT
CASSLERGAEAFF
>TRBJ2-7|TRBV5-1|NA|few|14
TGCGCCAGCAGCTTGAGGACAGCAGACTACGAGCAGTACTTC
CASSLRTADYEQYF
>TRBJ2-7|TRBV29-1|NA|many|12
TGCAGCGTTGCCGGGGACACCCACGAGCAGTACTTC
CSVAGDTHEQYF
>TRBJ1-2|TRBV5-4|NA|NA|13
TGTGCCAGCATCCCCGACCTTGGCGGCGGCTACACCTTC
CASIPDLGGGYTF
>TRBJ2-2|TRBV4-3|TRBD1|NA|17
TGCGCCAGCAGCTTCCAAACACAGGGGGCCGGCACCGGGGAGCTGTTTTTT
CASSFQTQGAGTGELFF
>TRBJ2-1|TRBV5-1|TRBD2|few|14
TGCGCCAGCAGCTTACCGGGACTAGCGAATGAGCAGTTCTTC
CASSLPGLANEQFF
>TRBJ2-7|TRBV5-4|NA|few|13
TGTGCCAGCAGCTTGGCGGGTTCCTACGAGCAGTACTTC
CASSLAGSYEQYF
>TRBJ2-7|TRBV6-5|TRBD1|few|14
TGTGCCAGCAGTTTAGACAGGGAAGCCTACGAGCAGTACTTC
CASSLDREAYEQYF
>TRBJ2-2|TRBV7-2|TRBD1|NA|14
TGTGCCAGCAGCTCGACAGGGTTTTACGGGGAGCTGTTTTTT
CASSSTGFYGELFF
>TRBJ2-5|TRBV28|NA|NA|15
TGTGCCAGCAGTTTCAGCAGGGGAATGGGTGAGACCCAGTACTTC
CASSFSRGMGETQYF
>TRBJ2-5|TRBV7-2|NA|NA|14
TGTGCCAGCAGCTCGCGACAATTACAAGAGACCCAGTACTTC
CASSSRQLQETQYF
>TRBJ1-4|TRBV28|NA|few|14
TGTGCCAGCAGTCTCGGACAGAGTAATGAAAAACTGTTTTTT
CASSLGQSNEKLFF
>TRBJ1-2|TRBV29-1|TRBD1|NA|12
TGCAGCGGGGGACAGGAGTACTATGGCTACACCTTC
CSGGQEYYGYTF
>TRBJ2-3|TRBV2|NA|few|11
TGTGCCAGCAGGAAAGCGGATACGCAGTATTTT
CASRKADTQYF
>TRBJ1-6|TRBV4-3|NA|NA|15
TGCGCCAGCAGCCACGGATTAGAGAGGAATTCACCCCTCCACTTT
CASSHGLERNSPLHF
>TRBJ2-5|TRBV5-1|TRBD1|NA|14
TGCGCCAGCAGCGGGGCAGGGGGCTTGGAGACCCAGTACTTC
CASSGAGGLETQYF
>TRBJ2-1|TRBV6-1|NA|NA|15
TGTGCCAGCCCCCCCCCGGGACATGGAGACAATGAGCAGTTCTTC
CASPPPGHGDNEQFF
>TRBJ2-7|TRBV7-6|TRBD1|few|14
TGTGCCAGCAGCTCTCTAAGACAGGGTCGAGAGCAGTACTTC
CASSSLRQGREQYF
>TRBJ2-2|TRBV6-5|TRBD2|few|14
TGTGCCAGCAGGGGACTACTACACACCGGGGAGCTGTTTTTT
CASRGLLHTGELFF
>TRBJ2-7|TRBV28|TRBD1|NA|16
TGTGCCAGCAGTTTATTGCTCGGGACAGGGGAGCCTGAGCAGTACTTC
CASSLLLGTGEPEQYF
>TRBJ1-1|TRBV30|NA|few|11
TGTGCCTGGAGTTTGGGCCAACAAGCTTTCTTT
CAWSLGQQAFF
>TRBJ1-4|TRBV25-1|NA|few|14
TGTGCCAGCACGGGGGGTGCAACTAATGAAAAACTGTTTTTT
CASTGGATNEKLFF
>TRBJ2-1|TRBV19|TRBD2|NA|18
TGTGCCAGTAGGGCGGGACTAGCGGGAGGCAGCTCCTACAATGAGCAGTTCTTC
CASRAGLAGGSSYNEQFF
>TRBJ2-2|TRBV11-2|TRBD1|few|15
TGTGCCAGCAGCACAAGACAGGGGAACACCGGGGAGCTGTTTTTT
CASSTRQGNTGELFF
>TRBJ2-2|TRBV7-6|TRBD2|NA|16
TGTGCCAGCAGCTTAGCGGGAGGGCCGGACACCGGGGAGCTGTTTTTT
CASSLAGGPDTGELFF
>TRBJ2-1|TRBV6-5|NA|NA|16
TGTGCCAGCAGTTACGACCGAGGCCAGGGGGGTAATGAGCAGTTCTTC
CASSYDRGQGGNEQFF
>TRBJ2-1|TRBV9|TRBD1|few|16
TGTGCCAGCACCTCCTCCGGGACAGGGGCCTACAATGAGCAGTTCTTC
CASTSSGTGAYNEQFF
>TRBJ2-1|TRBV7-9|TRBD2|NA|17
TGTGCCAGCAGCATTACCTCTAGGACTAGCTCCTACAATGAGCAGTTCTTC
CASSITSRTSSYNEQFF
>TRBJ1-1|TRBV30|TRBD1|few|11
TGTGCTTGGAACAGGGGAACTGAAGCTTTCTTT
CAWNRGTEAFF
>TRBJ2-7|TRBV19|TRBD2|few|12
TGTGCCAGTAGTACTAGCGGCTACGAGCAGTACTTC
CASSTSGYEQYF
>TRBJ2-6|TRBV5-1|NA|NA|17
TGCGCCAGCAGCCATCGGGCAGGGTGGGCTGGGGCCAACGTCCTGACTTTC
CASSHRAGWAGANVLTF
>TRBJ1-4|TRBV28|NA|few|12
TGTGCCAGCAGTTTAGCGAGTGAAAAACTGTTTTTT
CASSLASEKLFF
>TRBJ2-1|TRBV2|TRBD1|few|13
TGTGCCAGCAGTCGGGACAGGGACAGTGAGCAGTTCTTC
CASSRDRDSEQFF
>TRBJ2-3|TRBV14|TRBD2|few|15
TGTGCCAGCAGACCTAGCGGGGGGAGCACAGATACGCAGTATTTT
CASRPSGGSTDTQYF
>TRBJ2-7|TRBV30|NA|NA|14
TGTGCCTGGAGGAGGCAGGGGAGCTCCTACGAGCAGTACTTC
CAWRRQGSSYEQYF
>TRBJ2-1|TRBV28|TRBD1|NA|17
TGTGCCAGCAGCCCGGGCCCGGGACAGAGCTCCTACAATGAGCAGTTCTTC
CASSPGPGQSSYNEQFF
>TRBJ2-1|TRBV7-9|TRBD1|NA|15
TGTGCCAGCAGCTTCGGGACAGGGTCGAACAATGAGCAGTTCTTC
CASSFGTGSNNEQFF
>TRBJ1-2|TRBV4-3|NA|NA|12
TGCGCCAGCAGCACCGCTGGCCGTGGCTACACCTTC
CASSTAGRGYTF
>TRBJ2-1|TRBV29-1|TRBD1|NA|15
TGCAGCGCCAATTTGGGGACAGGGGTCTACAATGAGCAGTTCTTC
CSANLGTGVYNEQFF
>TRBJ2-3|TRBV5-1|NA|few|16
TGCGCCAGCAGCTTGGAAGCTCTACAGGCCGCCGATACGCAGTATTTT
CASSLEALQAADTQYF
>TRBJ2-3|TRBV7-9|NA|NA|16
TGTGCCAGCAGCCCCCGAGGACTTGTCGGCACAGATACGCAGTATTTT
CASSPRGLVGTDTQYF
>TRBJ2-5|TRBV5-1|TRBD2|few|14
TGCGCCAGCAGCTTGACGCGGGGGGAGGAGACCCAGTACTTC
CASSLTRGEETQYF
>TRBJ1-4|TRBV14|TRBD1|NA|15
TGTGCCAGCAGCCCCGGGGACAGGGATAATGAAAAACTGTTTTTT
CASSPGDRDNEKLFF
>TRBJ1-5|TRBV7-9|NA|few|14
TGTGCCAGCAGCGACAGAGACAGCAATCAGCCCCAGCATTTT
CASSDRDSNQPQHF
>TRBJ2-3|TRBV19|NA|NA|15
TGTGCCAGTAGAGCACAGGGACGACGCACAGATACGCAGTATTTT
CASRAQGRRTDTQYF
>TRBJ2-3|TRBV18|NA|NA|13
TGTGCCAGCTCACCTCCAGGAACAGATACGCAGTATTTT
CASSPPGTDTQYF
>TRBJ2-5|TRBV6-5|TRBD2|few|14
TGTGCCAGTCGACCGGGACTAGCGTCTGAGACCCAGTACTTC
CASRPGLASETQYF
>TRBJ2-2|TRBV5-4|TRBD2|NA|15
TGTGCCAGCAGCTTAGCGGGGGTGGGAACCGGGGAGCTGTTTTTT
CASSLAGVGTGELFF
>TRBJ2-3|TRBV2|NA|NA|12
TGTGCCAGCAGGTTAGCGGCGGATACGCAGTATTTT
CASRLAADTQYF
>TRBJ2-7|TRBV14|TRBD2|once|16
TGTGCCAGCAGCCCTCCCTTGGTAGCGGGCCACTACGAGCAGTACTTC
CASSPPLVAGHYEQYF
>TRBJ1-2|TRBV19|TRBD1|NA|16
TGTGCCAGTAGCAGGGACAGGGGGCGGCGCAACTATGGCTACACCTTC
CASSRDRGRRNYGYTF
>TRBJ1-2|TRBV6-5|NA|few|14
TGTGCCAGCAGTTACGGTCAGGGGAACTATGGCTACACCTTC
CASSYGQGNYGYTF
>TRBJ2-1|TRBV11-2|TRBD2|NA|19
TGTGCCAGCAGGAGACCCGGGACTAGCGGGGGGCCCCCCCGGAATGAGCAGTTCTTC
CASRRPGTSGGPPRNEQFF